Below are 11 T cell receptor beta chains sequenced from a single sample in a study of T cell changes during pregnancy in multiple sclerosis. Assay used: immunoSEQ multiplex PCR; TCRdb lists only in-frame clones, some missing. This table has 100,000 to 130,000 clones, around 93% appearing once. The sequenced sample was peripheral blood, obtained in the third trimester of pregnancy. The receptors were gathered from a female donor in good health, enrolled as a control in a pregnancy study.

The chain employs TRBV7-9 and TRBJ1-2, with a tentative D call TRBD1 (6 bases). This CDR3 has 13 residues. V lost 4 bases and J 4 bases, leaving 10 bases between the germline ends. Germline V gene data show CDR1 as SEHNR and CDR2 as FQNEAQ (reference sequence). CDR3 sequence (DNA): TGTGCCAGCAGCTCCGGGACACCCTATGGCTACACCTTC. It specifies CASSSGTPYGYTF.

This chain joins TRBV5-1 and TRBJ1-1; 7 bases line up with TRBD1. The germline gives CDR1 SGHRS, CDR2 YFSETQ. This CDR3 spans 14 amino acids. Trimming at V came to 2 bases and at J to 3 bases, leaving 4 bases not matched to a gene. The CDR3 spells CASSFGQGDTEAFF. As DNA, the CDR3 is TGCGCCAGCAGCTTCGGGCAGGGGGACACTGAAGCTTTCTTT.

V usage is TRBV19 and J usage is TRBJ1-4; D is unclear. CDR1 LNHDA and CDR2 SQIVND come from the germline V gene (reference sequence). CDR3 length: 13 residues. Between the trimmed V and J ends, which lost 5 bases and 7 bases, there was a span of 11 bases. This CDR3 is CASSLKGGEKLFF. CDR3 DNA: TGTGCCAGTAGTCTGAAGGGAGGTGAAAAACTGTTTTTT.

V and J are TRBV7-2 and TRBJ2-5; 10 nucleotides agree with TRBD2. V lost 3 bases to trimming and J lost 1 base; unmatched junction nucleotides: 2. Germline V gene lookup returns CDR1 SGHTA and CDR2 FQGNSA. The CDR3 has 15 residues. Written as DNA, the CDR3 is TGTGCCAGCAGCTTTATAGCGGGGGGCCAAGAGACCCAGTACTTC. As protein: CASSFIAGGQETQYF.

V and J are TRBV18 and TRBJ1-1, with 7 positions matching TRBD1. Germline V gene sequence: CDR1 KGHSH, CDR2 LQKENI. V was pared by 3 bases and J by 6 bases, with 7 bases of the junction left unmatched. This CDR3 has 14 amino acids. CDR3: CASSPLGQGAEAFF. The DNA for the CDR3 is TGTGCCAGCTCACCCCTCGGGCAGGGGGCTGAAGCTTTCTTT.

The J gene is TRBJ1-2, the V gene TRBV19, with D maybe TRBD1 (6 bases). The CDR3 loop spans 15 amino acids. V lost 4 bases and J 7 bases, leaving 19 bases between the germline ends. Germline V gives CDR1 LNHDA, CDR2 SQIVND (reference sequence). The CDR3 DNA is TGTGCCAGTAGTAGGGCCCCATGGGGGCCCTTTGGCTACACCTTC. Translation gives CASSRAPWGPFGYTF. The full variable domain, rest sourced from reference TRBV19 and TRBJ1-2, is DGGITQSPKYLFRKEGQNVTLSCEQNLNHDAMYWYRQDPGQGLRLIYYSQIVNDFQKGDIAEGYSVSREKKESFPLTVTSAQKNPTAFYLCASSRAPWGPFGYTFGSGTRLTVV.

The chain carries TRBV5-4 and TRBJ2-2, with D tentatively TRBD2 (6 bases). The ends were cut back, 0 bases at V and 6 bases at J, with 6 bases in the middle. This CDR3 has 13 residues. The germline gives CDR1 SGHNT, CDR2 YYREEE (reference sequence). CDR3 region: CASSLGGAGELFF. In DNA form, the CDR3 reads TGTGCCAGCAGCTTGGGCGGGGCCGGGGAGCTGTTTTTT.

The CDR3 bases are TGTGCCAGCAGCTTAGTTACAGGCGGCCTAGCTAACTATGGCTACACCTTC. Its protein is CASSLVTGGLANYGYTF. The gene calls are TRBV7-2 and TRBJ1-2; the D gene is possibly TRBD1 (5 bases). Germline CDR1 is SGHTA and CDR2 is FQGNSA. The V gene lost 1 base and the J gene lost 0 bases, with 15 bases spanning the gap. The CDR3 totals 17 residues.

The chain combines TRBV30 with TRBJ2-2; 12 bases line up with TRBD2. CDR1 and CDR2 from the germline V gene are GTSNPN and SVGIG (reference sequence). After removal of 0 bases from V and 4 bases from J, the junction contained 0 bases not matched to a gene. The CDR3 sequence is 15 residues long. CDR3: CAWSVLAGGTGELFF. For the CDR3, the DNA is TGTGCCTGGAGTGTACTAGCGGGGGGCACCGGGGAGCTGTTTTTT.

The J gene is TRBJ2-3, the V gene TRBV5-1; TRBD1 matches 7 bases. The CDR3 extends over 16 amino acids. V was pared by 3 bases and J by 0 bases, with 7 bases of the junction left unmatched. Germline loops: CDR1 SGHRS, CDR2 YFSETQ. The CDR3 DNA sequence: TGCGCCAGCAGCTGGGCCGGGACAGCTAGCACAGATACGCAGTATTTT. This translates into CASSWAGTASTDTQYF.

This clone was observed a handful of times. The chain is built from TRBV10-3 and TRBJ1-1; no definite D call. The CDR3 totals 16 residues. V was cut by 2 bases and J by 4 bases, with 17 bases left in between. CDR1 is ENHRY, CDR2 SYGVKD, per germline. Here the CDR3 reads CAISENVVVRSTEAFF. CDR3 bases: TGTGCCATCAGTGAGAATGTGGTCGTCCGGAGCACTGAAGCTTTCTTT.